This TCR beta chain comes out of a study of blood T cell repertoires in COVID-19. Study summary: PBMCs, B-cell-depleted T cells, or T cells provided the cDNA or gDNA that made up the material.

The germline V gene encodes CDR1 ENHRY and CDR2 SYGVKD. The germline V and J ends were trimmed by 4 bases and 7 bases, with 14 bases remaining between them. This CDR3 has 15 residues. TCRdb's copy holds only in-frame clones and misses some; the assay was immunoSEQ multiplex PCR. Altogether 300,000 to 400,000 clones are present, roughly nine tenths being singletons, with the ten largest covering approximately 1%. Sequencing was carried out using PBMCs or T cells enriched from blood (not recorded which). The clonotype comes from a young man who had recovered from COVID-19. The chain recombines TRBV10-3 with TRBJ1-6, with D maybe TRBD1 (6 bases). The CDR3 bases are TGTGCCATCAGTGGTGAACAGGGCGGAAATTCACCCCTCCACTTT. This encodes CAISGEQGGNSPLHF.